The present entry profiles one T cell receptor beta chain with its context. Its target antigen remains unknown. One base away there is no much larger clone; base qualities are not given. The collaborating institutions used their own protocols to collect whole blood in K2EDTA tubes. For TCRbeta analysis, collaborator samples were shipped as frozen whole blood, as isolated PBMCs, or as DNA extracted from either sample type. This sample was included in a study of blood T cell repertoires in COVID-19 (dated by TCRdb to the early 2020s). The study in broad terms: Samples covering the acute and convalescent phases of COVID-19 were provided by collaborators in the United States, Italy and Spain. The material from the prospective study consisted of cDNA or gDNA derived from T cells, B-cell-depleted T cells, or PBMCs. Deeply sampled blood TCRbeta repertoires from subjects exposed to, actively infected with, or recovered from COVID-19 were included in the dataset. A freely available public database, intended as a resource for researchers studying the immune response to SARS-CoV-2, is where the repertoires were released. The samples were drawn from the first 160 participants of the ongoing ImmuneRACE study and from some 1,300 subjects provided by 6 global collaborators. A de-identified subject ID, COVID-19 status, age in years and sex were almost always included in the sample metadata. Where HLA class I and class II types were available, the types were taken from metadata supplied by the sample provider, not from assay-based typing.

TCRbeta CDR3 regions were amplified from genomic DNA by means of the immunoSEQ Assay, a bias-controlled multiplex PCR. The original pipeline was this. Within the assay, amplification of reference gene primers was used to estimate how many nucleated cells each sample contained. To quantify the absolute abundance of each unique TCRbeta CDR3 rearrangement, sequence reads were collapsed and filtered. For each sample, productive Simpson clonality was calculated by taking the square root of Simpson's diversity index across productive rearrangements. Here the immuneACCESS table is served through TCRdb, limited to in-frame sequences with V and J called. Missing clones are a known gap in these copies; in checked studies unresolved V genes cover under half, and the rest lacks a known reason. For V, J and clone size, that table is used; D and trimming come from the DNA. The table for this sample lists under 200,000 clones; 80% to 90% of them were counted only once. The biggest ten clones account for 3.5% to 4.5% of the sample.

The cysteine opens and the phenylalanine closes a CDR3 of 14 amino acids. Only the CDR3 portion is preserved as DNA: 42 bases, with reading frame beginning at the first base. CDR1 and CDR2 are drawn from the germline V gene: MDHEN, SYDVKM. Deletion took 1 base off V and 3 bases off J, with a span of 7 bases between the germline ends. The research as a whole found: The quantity of clinical and demographic metadata differed by source and by participant and was supplied without curation.

This sequence was found in a man aged 18 to 29 with active or convalescent COVID-19. This chain is built from TRBV28 and TRBJ1-5; the D gene cannot be named for sure. Sequencing was carried out using peripheral blood. The bases read TGTGCCAGCAGTTTATTATTGTCCAATCAGCCCCAGCATTTT. Its translation is CASSLLLSNQPQHF.